This is a list of T cell receptor beta chains from one sample in a study of cytomegalovirus exposure and HLA in healthy donors. The method was immunoSEQ multiplex PCR; TCRdb's version includes in-frame clones alone and lacks a portion of them. This table has roughly 120,000 clones, 60% to 85% appearing once. The sample comprised PBMCs. The receptors were sampled from a woman in her 30s in good health and CMV-seropositive. The CDR3 runs from the conserved cysteine through the conserved F or W. The order of the fields is CDR3 length, clone size, J gene, V gene, D gene, CDR3 protein, CDR3 DNA. A D gene is named only where the DNA matches it firmly. The size of a clone is reported for some rows only, either as once, few or many, or as a class for expanded clones.

CDR3 length: 15
clone size: -
J gene: TRBJ2-4
V gene: TRBV29-1
D gene: -
CDR3 protein: CSVEGGGSRTNIQYF
CDR3 DNA: TGCAGCGTTGAGGGAGGCGGGTCCCGGACAAACATTCAGTACTTC

CDR3 length: 16
clone size: few
J gene: TRBJ2-3
V gene: TRBV5-1
D gene: -
CDR3 protein: CASSSTLGGGTDTQYF
CDR3 DNA: -

CDR3 length: 14
clone size: -
J gene: TRBJ2-7
V gene: TRBV15
D gene: -
CDR3 protein: CATSRDIGVHEQYF
CDR3 DNA: TGTGCCACCAGCAGAGATATAGGGGTCCACGAGCAGTACTTC

CDR3 length: 13
clone size: -
J gene: TRBJ1-1
V gene: TRBV30
D gene: -
CDR3 protein: CAWSVQVNTEAFF
CDR3 DNA: TGTGCCTGGAGTGTACAGGTGAACACTGAAGCTTTCTTT

CDR3 length: 15
clone size: -
J gene: TRBJ2-3
V gene: TRBV28
D gene: TRBD2
CDR3 protein: CASYVSGASTDTQYF
CDR3 DNA: TGTGCCAGCTACGTTAGCGGGGCGAGCACAGATACGCAGTATTTT

CDR3 length: 16
clone size: -
J gene: TRBJ2-1
V gene: TRBV5-1
D gene: -
CDR3 protein: CASTTSRLGAVNEQFF
CDR3 DNA: TGCGCCAGCACCACCAGCAGGTTGGGGGCGGTAAATGAGCAGTTCTTC

CDR3 length: 15
clone size: -
J gene: TRBJ1-5
V gene: TRBV2
D gene: TRBD1
CDR3 protein: CASSALTGKSQPQHF
CDR3 DNA: TGTGCCAGCAGTGCCCTGACAGGGAAAAGTCAGCCCCAGCATTTT

CDR3 length: 13
clone size: -
J gene: TRBJ1-1
V gene: TRBV5-1
D gene: -
CDR3 protein: CASSVRGDTEAFF
CDR3 DNA: TGCGCCAGCAGCGTTCGGGGGGACACTGAAGCTTTCTTT

CDR3 length: 15
clone size: few
J gene: TRBJ2-1
V gene: TRBV7-6
D gene: -
CDR3 protein: CASSLATEGLNEQFF
CDR3 DNA: TGTGCCAGCAGCTTAGCCACCGAGGGCCTCAATGAGCAGTTCTTC

CDR3 length: 15
clone size: -
J gene: TRBJ2-1
V gene: TRBV5-1
D gene: -
CDR3 protein: CASSLETPPANEQFF
CDR3 DNA: TGCGCCAGCAGCTTGGAGACCCCCCCAGCGAATGAGCAGTTCTTC

CDR3 length: 14
clone size: -
J gene: TRBJ2-1
V gene: TRBV27
D gene: -
CDR3 protein: CASSLTTQGNEQFF
CDR3 DNA: TGTGCCAGCAGTTTAACTACTCAGGGCAATGAGCAGTTCTTC

CDR3 length: 15
clone size: -
J gene: TRBJ2-3
V gene: TRBV2
D gene: -
CDR3 protein: CASGAAGPGTDTQYF
CDR3 DNA: TGTGCCAGCGGGGCTGCGGGGCCCGGGACAGATACGCAGTATTTT

CDR3 length: 10
clone size: -
J gene: TRBJ1-2
V gene: TRBV7-9
D gene: -
CDR3 protein: CASSLYGYTF
CDR3 DNA: TGTGCCAGCAGCCTGTATGGCTACACCTTC

CDR3 length: 13
clone size: -
J gene: TRBJ1-2
V gene: TRBV7-2
D gene: -
CDR3 protein: CASSLGGDYGYTF
CDR3 DNA: TGTGCCAGCAGCTTAGGCGGGGACTATGGCTACACCTTC

CDR3 length: 19
clone size: -
J gene: TRBJ2-7
V gene: TRBV4-2
D gene: TRBD2
CDR3 protein: CASSQERGLAGGPAYEQYF
CDR3 DNA: TGTGCCAGCAGCCAAGAACGGGGACTAGCGGGGGGGCCCGCCTACGAGCAGTACTTC

CDR3 length: 16
clone size: -
J gene: TRBJ2-2
V gene: TRBV4-3
D gene: -
CDR3 protein: CASSQDSASGFGELFF
CDR3 DNA: TGCGCCAGCAGCCAAGACTCCGCCTCCGGGTTCGGGGAGCTGTTTTTT

CDR3 length: 17
clone size: -
J gene: TRBJ2-1
V gene: TRBV30
D gene: TRBD2
CDR3 protein: CAWSAPRGKRGDNEQFF
CDR3 DNA: TGTGCCTGGAGTGCTCCAAGGGGCAAGCGGGGGGACAATGAGCAGTTCTTC